This TCR beta chain was sequenced in a study of identical twins. A few counts support this clonotype. A template switching step contributed a universal primer site, while unique molecular identifiers were present in the cDNA. TCRdb called the 5' RACE reads again in MiXCR, with one record for every CDR3 protein. The sample lists around 1.7 million distinct CDR3 sequences, around 29% seen once, with approximately 0.25% in the top ten. Everyone who donated was a healthy Caucasian. This sequence originates from a newborn girl in good health. The sequencing sample was made of cord blood.

This CDR3 reads CASSQVPSGRFRSYNEQFF. Written as DNA, the CDR3 is TGCGCCAGCAGCCAAGTTCCTAGCGGGAGGTTTCGCTCCTACAATGAGCAGTTCTTC. The chain is built from TRBV4-1 and TRBJ2-1; 11 nucleotides agree with TRBD2. The germline CDR1 and CDR2 sequences are MGHRA and YSYEKL. V shed 1 base and J 0 bases; nucleotides not matched to a gene: 8. The CDR3 is 19 residues long.